The source of this TCR beta chain is a study of control samples from healthy donors and cancer patients. The CDR3 contains 14 residues. Deletions cut 5 bases from V and 1 base from J, with 12 bases between. Germline V gene data show CDR1 as SGHTA and CDR2 as FQGNSA. This table comes from immunoSEQ multiplex PCR, and its TCRdb copy is limited to in-frame clones, with some not included. In the table there are some 96,000 clones, just over 90% of which are singletons. The V gene is TRBV7-2, the J gene TRBJ2-7; D is uncertain. Sequencing used blood. The sequence was obtained from a young man in good health. This CDR3 reads CASSKGLGSYEQYF. In DNA, the CDR3 is TGTGCCAGCAGCAAGGGCCTAGGGTCCTACGAGCAGTACTTC.